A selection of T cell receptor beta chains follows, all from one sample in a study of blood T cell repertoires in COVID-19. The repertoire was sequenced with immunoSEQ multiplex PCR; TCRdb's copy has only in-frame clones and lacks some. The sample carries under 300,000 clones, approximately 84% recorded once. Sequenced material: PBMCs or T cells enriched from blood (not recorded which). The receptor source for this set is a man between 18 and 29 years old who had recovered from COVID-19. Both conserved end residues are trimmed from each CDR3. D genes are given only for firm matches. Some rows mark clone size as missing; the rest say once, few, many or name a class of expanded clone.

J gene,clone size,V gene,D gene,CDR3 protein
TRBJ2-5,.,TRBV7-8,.,ASSLEWGWSQETQY
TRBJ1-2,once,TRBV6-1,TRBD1,ASSELAGGHYGYT
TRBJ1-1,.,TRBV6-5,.,ASRQGDHTEAF
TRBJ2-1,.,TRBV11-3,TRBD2,ASSLSVAGGAFDEQF
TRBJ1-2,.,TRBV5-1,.,ASSLAPGMSGYT
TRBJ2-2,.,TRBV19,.,ASNGGNTGELF
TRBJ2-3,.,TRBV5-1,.,ASSLGAQPSSTDTQY
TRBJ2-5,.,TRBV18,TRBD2,ASSPPTSGDGRETQY
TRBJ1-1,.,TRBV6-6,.,ASSETGMNTEAF
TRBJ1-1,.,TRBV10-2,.,ASSESWRGRTEAF
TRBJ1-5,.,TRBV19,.,ASSIGTSSNQPQH
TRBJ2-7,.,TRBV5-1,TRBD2,ASSEGLAGSSSYEQY
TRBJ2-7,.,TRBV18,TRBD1,ASSPAAGQGSYEQY
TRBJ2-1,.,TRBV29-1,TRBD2,SVTISGSGYNEQF
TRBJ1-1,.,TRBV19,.,ASSGNRAGAEAF
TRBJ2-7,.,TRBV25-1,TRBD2,ASSELRREISYEQY
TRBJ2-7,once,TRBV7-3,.,ASSLKATRDSYEQY
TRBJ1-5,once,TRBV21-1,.,ASSKGLWDRRRIYSNQPQH
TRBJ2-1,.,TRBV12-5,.,ASGLANRRESYNEQF
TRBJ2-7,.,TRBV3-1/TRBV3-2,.,ASSQADSEQY
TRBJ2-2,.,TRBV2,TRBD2,ASSGTSGGANTGELF
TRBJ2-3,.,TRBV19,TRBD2,ASSIDGGRGESTDTQY
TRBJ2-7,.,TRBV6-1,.,ASSEGGWGEQY
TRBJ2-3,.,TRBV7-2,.,ASSSLLQPTYTDTQY
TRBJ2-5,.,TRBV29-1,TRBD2,SVVLAGGGETQY
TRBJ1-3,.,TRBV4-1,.,ASSRNAQGSGNTIY
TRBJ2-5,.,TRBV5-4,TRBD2,ASSPGVIAGPEGETQY
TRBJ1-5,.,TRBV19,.,ASSNPFLLH
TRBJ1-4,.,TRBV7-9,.,ASSLGAGRKLF
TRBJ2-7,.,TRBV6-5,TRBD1,ASSYSGTGGFYEQY
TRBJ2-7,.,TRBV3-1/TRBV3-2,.,ASSRESYEQY
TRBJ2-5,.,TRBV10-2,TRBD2,ASTPGGQETQY
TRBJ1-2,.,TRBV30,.,AWPREMGGYT
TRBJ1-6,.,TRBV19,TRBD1,ASHRPPGQATSSYNSPLH
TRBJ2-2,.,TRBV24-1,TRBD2,ATSVAGGRASTGELF
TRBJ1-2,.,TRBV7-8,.,ASSRQLPGGYT
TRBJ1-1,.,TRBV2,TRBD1,ASRFFGQANTEAF
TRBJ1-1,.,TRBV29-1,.,SVDPRRGNTEAF
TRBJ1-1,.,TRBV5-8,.,ASPSGQPNTEAF
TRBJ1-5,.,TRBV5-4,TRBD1,ASSLQGAGNQPQH
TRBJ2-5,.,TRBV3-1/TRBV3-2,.,ASSEIGQQETQY
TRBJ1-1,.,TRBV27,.,ASGLSAGFPEAF
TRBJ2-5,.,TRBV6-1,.,ASSERAYREPWETQY
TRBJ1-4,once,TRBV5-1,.,ASSLSGAGEKLF
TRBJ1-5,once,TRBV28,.,ASSFYSNQPQH
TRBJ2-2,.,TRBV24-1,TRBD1,ATSESTGGGTGELF
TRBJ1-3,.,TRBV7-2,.,ASSAISQGLPGNTIY
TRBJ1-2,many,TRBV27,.,ASSSRSGGGYGYT
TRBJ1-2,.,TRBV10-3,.,AISENQGNDYGYT
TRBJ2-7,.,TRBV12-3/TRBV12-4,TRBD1,ASSRTGYEQY
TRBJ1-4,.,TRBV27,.,ASSEQGGEKLF
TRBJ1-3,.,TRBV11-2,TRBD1,ASSYGQGENTIY
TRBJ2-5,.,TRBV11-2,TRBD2,ASSLGSSGLAFQETQY